The T cell receptor (beta chain) under discussion was sequenced for a study of blood T cells in healthy people across ages. On the study more broadly: Capture by template switching was about one barcoded beta molecule per two T cells.

A note on this clonotype: The antigen is undetermined.

General study findings and limits: Donor CMV status, an unknown factor, possibly confounded changes in expanded clonotypes.

Combining a sample-barcoded 5' primer with a J-beta primer mix, a second PCR ran for roughly 6 to 12 cycles. TCRdb re-derived calls from the 5' RACE reads in MiXCR, one entry per CDR3 protein. The sample yields over 950,000 distinct CDR3 sequences, roughly 51% seen once. The material sequenced was blood. This receptor was identified in a woman aged 55-70 years in good health.

This CDR3 is CASSPRLAGGWTGELFF. The CDR3 coding sequence is TGTGCCAGCAGCCCCCGCCTAGCGGGAGGGTGGACCGGGGAGCTGTTTTTT. The chain recombines TRBV14 with TRBJ2-2; 12 nucleotides match TRBD2. CDR1 is SGHDN and CDR2 is FVKESK in the germline V gene. Trimming removed 4 bases from V and 5 bases from J; junction bases left unmatched: 8. The CDR3 totals 17 residues.